A selection of T cell receptor beta chains follows, all from one sample in a study of spatial heterogeneity in lung cancer. TCRdb re-called the 5' RACE reads with MiXCR, one entry per CDR3 protein. The data show fewer than 15,000 distinct CDR3 sequences, less than 6.5% seen once. The input for sequencing was lung tumor tissue, taken at surgery. The receptors derive from a female donor with early-stage non-small cell lung cancer. CDR3s include the opening cysteine and the closing phenylalanine or tryptophan. Fields, in order: clone size, V gene, D gene, CDR3 length, J gene, CDR3 protein, CDR3 DNA. D genes are given only for firm matches. Not all rows give a size; the values are once, few, many and, for expanded clones, a class.

many	TRBV6-5	NA	13	TRBJ2-3	CASGSRSTDTQYF	TGTGCCAGCGGTTCTAGGAGCACAGATACGCAGTATTTT
many	TRBV11-2	NA	13	TRBJ2-7	CASSFGTSFEQYF	TGTGCCAGCAGCTTCGGGACCTCTTTCGAGCAGTACTTC
many	TRBV28	NA	16	TRBJ2-1	CASSLAGPRGYNEQFF	TGTGCCAGCAGTTTAGCGGGGCCTCGGGGTTACAATGAGCAGTTCTTC
medium-sized	TRBV6-1	TRBD1	16	TRBJ1-6	CASSEKVIRGDSPLHF	TGTGCCAGCAGTGAAAAGGTTATCAGGGGGGATTCACCCCTCCACTTT
many	TRBV12-3/TRBV12-4	NA	12	TRBJ2-1	CASRGPNNEQFF	TGTGCCAGCCGGGGGCCCAACAATGAGCAGTTCTTC
many	TRBV9	NA	12	TRBJ2-3	CASSPMADTQYF	TGTGCCAGCAGCCCCATGGCAGATACGCAGTATTTT
NA	TRBV5-5	TRBD1	15	TRBJ2-7	CASSLPGQGLDEQYF	TGTGCCAGCAGCCTACCGGGACAGGGACTCGACGAGCAGTACTTC
many	TRBV9	NA	15	TRBJ2-2	CASSTQSEAAGELFF	TGTGCCAGCAGCACACAATCAGAGGCCGCCGGGGAGCTGTTTTTT
many	TRBV27	TRBD1	13	TRBJ1-4	CASTGQGNEKLFF	TGTGCCAGCACGGGACAGGGGAATGAAAAACTGTTTTTT
many	TRBV6-5	NA	15	TRBJ1-4	CASSPYQGTNEKLFF	TGTGCCAGCAGTCCCTACCAGGGAACTAATGAAAAACTGTTTTTT
many	TRBV28	TRBD1	15	TRBJ2-6	CASRGQSSGANVLTF	TGTGCCAGCAGGGGACAGAGCTCTGGGGCCAACGTCCTGACTTTC
many	TRBV12-3/TRBV12-4	TRBD1	13	TRBJ1-1	CASSDRGNTEAFF	TGTGCCAGCAGTGACAGGGGGAACACTGAAGCTTTCTTT
many	TRBV6-6	NA	12	TRBJ2-5	CASSYTGETQYF	TGTGCCAGCAGTTACACAGGGGAGACCCAGTACTTC
many	TRBV7-9	NA	14	TRBJ2-1	CASSLERLAKRQFF	TGTGCCAGCAGCTTAGAGAGGTTGGCTAAACGGCAGTTCTTC
many	TRBV4-1	TRBD2	17	TRBJ2-4	CASSQDGGLAGVDIQYF	TGCGCCAGCAGCCAAGATGGCGGGCTAGCGGGGGTGGACATTCAGTACTTC
medium-sized	TRBV29-1	NA	17	TRBJ2-1	CSVDNRARSYSYNEQFF	TGCAGCGTTGATAATAGGGCTCGCAGTTACTCCTACAATGAGCAGTTCTTC
large	TRBV20-1	NA	14	TRBJ2-1	CSARDLTTWNEQFF	TGCAGTGCTAGAGATTTAACGACTTGGAATGAGCAGTTCTTC
medium-sized	TRBV5-5	NA	14	TRBJ2-1	CASTPGGSYNEQFF	TGTGCCAGTACCCCAGGGGGGTCCTACAATGAGCAGTTCTTC
many	TRBV4-3	NA	13	TRBJ1-3	CASSPQSRNTIYF	TGCGCCAGCAGCCCCCAGAGTCGAAACACCATATATTTT
many	TRBV6-5	NA	13	TRBJ1-1	CASNLRTNTEAFF	TGTGCCAGCAACCTACGCACGAACACTGAAGCTTTCTTT
many	TRBV7-9	NA	15	TRBJ1-1	CASSLVSGGHTEAFF	TGTGCCAGCAGCTTAGTGAGTGGTGGACACACTGAAGCTTTCTTT
NA	TRBV5-1	NA	13	TRBJ1-5	CASSLNRDQPQHF	TGCGCCAGCAGCTTGAACAGAGATCAGCCCCAGCATTTT
medium-sized	TRBV24-1	NA	18	TRBJ1-4	CATSDFDSRPHQNEKLFF	TGTGCCACCAGTGATTTCGACAGTCGTCCCCACCAAAATGAAAAACTGTTTTTT
many	TRBV20-1	NA	15	TRBJ1-3	CSAMLYGTFGNTIYF	TGCAGTGCTATGTTATATGGGACATTTGGAAACACCATATATTTT
many	TRBV4-1	NA	10	TRBJ2-3	CASYNLTQYF	TGCGCCAGTTACAACCTTACGCAGTATTTT
many	TRBV20-1	TRBD2	16	TRBJ2-4	CSARARLAGGQDIQYF	TGCAGTGCTAGAGCCCGACTAGCGGGGGGGCAGGACATTCAGTACTTC
many	TRBV19	NA	16	TRBJ2-2	CASSIVRGAVTGELFF	TGTGCCAGTAGTATAGTGAGGGGGGCCGTCACCGGGGAGCTGTTTTTT
NA	TRBV5-8	TRBD1	14	TRBJ1-1	CASSNGQGSTESFF	TGTGCCAGCAGCAATGGACAGGGTTCCACTGAATCTTTCTTT
many	TRBV20-1	NA	11	TRBJ1-4	CSAGLNSELFF	TGCAGTGCTGGCCTAAACAGCGAACTGTTTTTT
many	TRBV5-1	TRBD2	17	TRBJ2-3	CASSLGPLAGATDTQYF	TGCGCCAGCAGCTTGGGTCCGCTAGCGGGGGCCACAGATACGCAGTATTTT
many	TRBV5-1	NA	12	TRBJ1-2	CASSRTGDGYTF	TGCGCCAGCAGCAGAACGGGCGATGGCTACACCTTC
many	TRBV5-1	NA	14	TRBJ1-1	CASSLSPGEAEAFF	TGCGCCAGCAGCTTGTCCCCGGGAGAGGCTGAAGCTTTCTTT
many	TRBV20-1	NA	15	TRBJ2-7	CSASPGFSKHYEQYF	TGCAGTGCTAGTCCAGGGTTTTCGAAGCACTACGAGCAGTACTTC
many	TRBV4-2	TRBD2	15	TRBJ2-7	CASSQESGGQGEQYF	TGTGCCAGCAGCCAAGAATCGGGGGGTCAGGGCGAGCAGTACTTC
many	TRBV5-1	TRBD1	17	TRBJ2-1	CASSRGSPTGGRNEQFF	TGCGCCAGCAGTCGGGGGTCCCCGACAGGGGGCCGCAATGAGCAGTTCTTC
many	TRBV20-1	NA	14	TRBJ2-4	CSARVKQGENIQYF	TGCAGTGCTAGAGTAAAACAGGGAGAAAACATTCAGTACTTC
many	TRBV7-2	NA	14	TRBJ2-3	CASSLMGVADTQYF	TGTGCCAGCAGCTTAATGGGGGTGGCAGATACGCAGTATTTT
many	TRBV5-1	NA	15	TRBJ2-7	CASSRYRVFTYEQYF	TGCGCCAGCAGCCGCTATCGAGTCTTTACCTACGAGCAGTACTTC
many	TRBV24-1	NA	13	TRBJ2-2	CATSFTRTGELFF	TGTGCCACCAGTTTCACAAGGACCGGGGAGCTGTTTTTT
many	TRBV7-8	NA	15	TRBJ2-5	CASSSTTSFSETQYF	TGTGCCAGCAGCTCGACGACTAGTTTCTCGGAGACCCAGTACTTC
many	TRBV5-1	TRBD1	14	TRBJ1-5	CASSLGTGGQPQHF	TGCGCCAGCAGCTTGGGGACAGGGGGACAGCCCCAGCATTTT
many	TRBV4-2	NA	18	TRBJ2-5	CASSQIRGGAGNQETQYF	TGTGCCAGCAGCCAAATCCGGGGCGGGGCAGGGAACCAAGAGACCCAGTACTTC
many	TRBV6-6	NA	12	TRBJ2-1	CASTITGAEQFF	TGTGCCAGCACCATTACGGGGGCTGAGCAGTTCTTC
many	TRBV4-3	NA	16	TRBJ1-4	CASSHSAVATNEKLFF	TGCGCCAGCAGCCACTCCGCGGTAGCAACTAATGAAAAACTGTTTTTT
many	TRBV9	TRBD1	16	TRBJ2-1	CASSVVGQGSYNEQFF	TGTGCCAGCAGCGTAGTGGGACAGGGCTCCTACAATGAGCAGTTCTTC
medium-sized	TRBV7-2	NA	14	TRBJ1-4	CASSPPGTGEKLFF	TGTGCCAGCAGCCCCCCCGGGACCGGCGAAAAACTGTTTTTT
few	TRBV29-1	NA	15	TRBJ1-2	CSVVGGTPGDYGYTF	TGCAGCGTTGTTGGGGGGACACCCGGAGACTATGGCTACACCTTC
NA	TRBV5-5	TRBD1	14	TRBJ1-1	CASSLRGLGTEAFF	TGTGCCAGCAGCTTGAGGGGGCTTGGCACTGAAGCTTTCTTT
many	TRBV7-9	NA	14	TRBJ2-7	CASSLGAGTFKQYF	TGTGCCAGCAGCTTAGGGGCGGGGACTTTCAAGCAGTACTTC
many	TRBV27	NA	13	TRBJ2-5	CASSPHGGETQYF	TGTGCCAGCAGTCCCCACGGGGGTGAGACCCAGTACTTC
many	TRBV6-2/TRBV6-3	TRBD2	15	TRBJ2-1	CASSPTSGGAHEQFF	TGTGCCAGCAGTCCTACTAGCGGGGGGGCACATGAGCAGTTCTTC
many	TRBV5-4	TRBD1	14	TRBJ1-1	CASSFSGQGPEAFF	TGTGCCAGCAGCTTCTCGGGACAGGGGCCTGAAGCTTTCTTT
NA	TRBV7-3	NA	14	TRBJ2-1	CASSSAGPYNEQFF	TGTGCCAGCAGCTCTGCGGGACCCTACAATGAGCAGTTCTTC
few	TRBV15	TRBD2	15	TRBJ2-7	CATSKVREGTGEQYF	TGTGCCACCAGCAAAGTCAGGGAGGGAACTGGGGAGCAGTACTTC
many	TRBV12-5	NA	16	TRBJ2-2	CASGPSGFRVGGELFF	TGTGCTAGTGGTCCTTCAGGGTTTCGAGTTGGCGGGGAGCTGTTTTTT